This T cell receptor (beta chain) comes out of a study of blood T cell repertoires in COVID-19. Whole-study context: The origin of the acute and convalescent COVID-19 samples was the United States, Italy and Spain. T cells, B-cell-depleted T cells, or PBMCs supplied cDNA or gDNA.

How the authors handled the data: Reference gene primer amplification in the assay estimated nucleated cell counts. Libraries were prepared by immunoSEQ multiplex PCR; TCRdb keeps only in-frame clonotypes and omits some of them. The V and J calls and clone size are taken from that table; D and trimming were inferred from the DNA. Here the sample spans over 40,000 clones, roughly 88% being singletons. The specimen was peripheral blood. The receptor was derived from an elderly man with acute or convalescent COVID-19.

The CDR3 region is CASSLEEAGVFSNQPQHF. For the CDR3, the DNA is TGTGCCAGCAGCTTAGAAGAGGCAGGGGTGTTTAGCAATCAGCCCCAGCATTTT. The chain has TRBV7-9 and TRBJ1-5; tentative D call: TRBD1 (6 bases). The CDR3 is 18 amino acids. V was shortened by 1 base and J by 0 bases, with 16 bases between the two germline ends. Germline values: CDR1 SEHNR, CDR2 FQNEAQ (reference sequence).